A selection of T cell receptor beta chains follows, all from one sample in a study of T cells in Graves' hyperthyroidism and ophthalmopathy. TCRdb used MiXCR to reprocess the multiplex PCR reads, holding one entry per CDR3 protein. The sample yields approximately 560,000 distinct CDR3 sequences, 40% to 55% seen once. Specimen: peripheral blood or thyroid tissue (not recorded which). The source of these receptors is a woman between 18 and 29 years old with Graves' hyperthyroidism. The conserved cysteine and the conserved F or W are not part of the CDR3 here. Each record gives: D gene, V gene, J gene, CDR3 protein. A D gene is named only where the DNA matches it firmly.

D gene: TRBD1; V gene: TRBV7-9; J gene: TRBJ2-7; CDR3 protein: ASSFTEDRAYEQY
D gene: NA; V gene: TRBV7-2; J gene: TRBJ2-5; CDR3 protein: ASSLAYGRGRGETQY
D gene: NA; V gene: TRBV7-2; J gene: TRBJ1-4; CDR3 protein: ASSPGQTTNEKLF
D gene: TRBD1; V gene: TRBV24-1; J gene: TRBJ1-5; CDR3 protein: ATSDSGTVNQPQH
D gene: NA; V gene: TRBV7-6; J gene: TRBJ2-7; CDR3 protein: ASSQTPAGNYEQY
D gene: TRBD1; V gene: TRBV20-1; J gene: TRBJ1-4; CDR3 protein: SARDRGEKLF
D gene: NA; V gene: TRBV25-1; J gene: TRBJ1-6; CDR3 protein: ASSFAVNNSPLH
D gene: NA; V gene: TRBV6-6; J gene: TRBJ2-5; CDR3 protein: ASSFGGQTQY
D gene: NA; V gene: TRBV7-3; J gene: TRBJ1-6; CDR3 protein: ASSNGELGSPLH
D gene: NA; V gene: TRBV10-3; J gene: TRBJ2-7; CDR3 protein: AINRDISYEQY
D gene: NA; V gene: TRBV20-1; J gene: TRBJ1-1; CDR3 protein: SAYEIPVSTEAF
D gene: NA; V gene: TRBV10-2; J gene: TRBJ2-7; CDR3 protein: ASSEWGAYEQY
D gene: NA; V gene: TRBV20-1; J gene: TRBJ1-2; CDR3 protein: SARDPGRDGYGYT
D gene: TRBD1; V gene: TRBV7-2; J gene: TRBJ1-1; CDR3 protein: ASSSGTGDPEAF
D gene: NA; V gene: TRBV20-1; J gene: TRBJ2-5; CDR3 protein: SATSQGYQETQY
D gene: TRBD1; V gene: TRBV7-9; J gene: TRBJ2-7; CDR3 protein: ASSERDSSYEQY
D gene: TRBD2; V gene: TRBV5-1; J gene: TRBJ2-5; CDR3 protein: ASRLGVAGVETQY
D gene: TRBD1; V gene: TRBV7-2; J gene: TRBJ1-1; CDR3 protein: ASSQEDRAWNTEAF
D gene: TRBD2; V gene: TRBV7-2; J gene: TRBJ2-2; CDR3 protein: ASSLGLAGAGELF
D gene: NA; V gene: TRBV7-2; J gene: TRBJ1-6; CDR3 protein: ASSQLFELRGSPLH
D gene: TRBD1; V gene: TRBV29-1; J gene: TRBJ2-7; CDR3 protein: SVEETGKEQY
D gene: TRBD2; V gene: TRBV12-3/TRBV12-4; J gene: TRBJ2-2; CDR3 protein: ASSSRLAGGPRELF
D gene: NA; V gene: TRBV9; J gene: TRBJ1-1; CDR3 protein: ASNWREDEAF
D gene: NA; V gene: TRBV7-2; J gene: TRBJ1-4; CDR3 protein: ASRPGRAREKLF
D gene: NA; V gene: TRBV10-3; J gene: TRBJ2-7; CDR3 protein: ASLTQGPSYEQY
D gene: TRBD1; V gene: TRBV5-6; J gene: TRBJ1-2; CDR3 protein: ASSLGQGGSGYGYT
D gene: TRBD1; V gene: TRBV24-1; J gene: TRBJ1-1; CDR3 protein: ATSDGTGLNTEAF
D gene: NA; V gene: TRBV25-1; J gene: TRBJ1-6; CDR3 protein: ASSAGGGSYNSPLH